The 14 T cell receptor beta chains presented below share a single source sample, sequenced in a study of blood T cell repertoires in COVID-19. Sequencing was performed with immunoSEQ multiplex PCR; in TCRdb, only in-frame clones are kept and a portion is missing. The table includes 150,000 to 200,000 clones, roughly 82% detected once. Sequencing was performed on peripheral blood. These receptors were obtained from a woman aged 25 to 45 with acute or convalescent COVID-19.

CDR3 in amino acids: CASSFWRGSQPQHF. In nucleotides, the CDR3 is TGTGCCAGCAGTTTTTGGAGGGGAAGTCAGCCCCAGCATTTT. The chain employs TRBV28 and TRBJ1-5; a possible D gene is TRBD1 (5 bases). V was pared by 3 bases and J by 6 bases, with 12 bases between. CDR1 and CDR2 from the germline V gene are MDHEN and SYDVKM. This CDR3 spans 14 amino acids.

The chain is built from TRBV29-1 and TRBJ1-1; D unclear. CDR1 and CDR2 from the germline V gene are SQVTM and ANQGSEA. CDR3 length: 13 residues. Trimming removed 6 bases from V and 4 bases from J, with 15 bases in between. CDR3 protein: CSVRRLLGTEAFF. The CDR3 DNA follows: TGCAGCGTGAGGCGCCTTTTAGGCACTGAAGCTTTCTTT.

CDR3 amino acids: CASSSPQGANSNQPQHF. In DNA form, the CDR3 reads TGTGCCAGCAGCTCCCCGCAGGGGGCAAATAGCAATCAGCCCCAGCATTTT. This chain links TRBV6-2 or TRBV6-3 with TRBJ1-5, with 8 nucleotides matching TRBD1. Germline loops: CDR1 MNHEY, CDR2 SVGEGT. The ends lost 6 bases at V and 0 bases at J; junction bases unmatched: 10. The CDR3 loop spans 17 amino acids.

Only one count was recorded for this clone. This chain connects TRBV19 to TRBJ1-1; perhaps TRBD1 as D (5 bases). V lost 7 bases and J lost 5, with 14 bases in between. CDR3 length: 13 residues. Germline loops: CDR1 LNHDA, CDR2 SQIVND (reference sequence). The CDR3 sequence: CASNMLGGTEAFF. DNA for the CDR3: TGTGCCAGTAACATGCTGGGGGGAACTGAAGCTTTCTTT.

This rearrangement joins TRBV5-4 to TRBJ2-5; TRBD2 matches at 9 bases. This CDR3 is built from 15 residues. The junction had 9 bases not matched to a gene; V was cut back by 4 bases and J by 5 bases. Germline CDR1 SGHNT, CDR2 YYREEE (reference sequence). This chain's CDR3 is CASSPSGAPEETQYF. The CDR3 nucleotides are TGTGCCAGCAGCCCTAGCGGGGCTCCGGAGGAGACCCAGTACTTC. The full variable domain, in which reference TRBV5-4 and TRBJ2-5 provide the parts outside the CDR3, is ETGVTQSPTHLIKTRGQQVTLRCSSQSGHNTVSWYQQALGQGPQFIFQYYREEENGRGNFPPRFSGLQFPNYSSELNVNALELDDSALYLCASSPSGAPEETQYFGPGTRLLVL.

V gene TRBV3-1 (or the pseudogene TRBV3-2) combines with J gene TRBJ1-3; 9 bases fit TRBD1. Losses at the gene ends were 2 bases for V and 9 bases for J; bases not matched to a gene: 5. The CDR3 is 14 amino acids. The V gene's germline CDR1 is LGHDT and CDR2 YNNKEL (reference sequence). CDR3 in amino acids: CASSQLDRGGTIYF. CDR3 nucleotide sequence: TGTGCCAGCAGCCAATTGGACAGGGGAGGCACCATATATTTT.

This chain joins TRBV9 and TRBJ2-7; the match to TRBD2 covers 12 bases. The V and J ends lost 2 bases and 5 bases, in that order; junction bases with no gene match: 8. Germline CDR1 is SGDLS and CDR2 is YYNGEE. The CDR3 contains 16 residues. Written as DNA, the CDR3 is TGTGCCAGCAGCGTTCTAGCGGGAGGGCCGGTTAACGAGCAGTACTTC. This translates into CASSVLAGGPVNEQYF.

V and J are TRBV27 and TRBJ2-2, with D uncertain. The length of the CDR3 is 15 residues. V lost 0 bases to trimming and J lost 5 bases, with 10 bases between them. Germline V lookup: CDR1 MNHEY, CDR2 SMNVEV (reference sequence). Here the CDR3 reads CASSLSRRRTGELFF. In DNA form, the CDR3 reads TGTGCCAGCAGTTTATCCCGCAGGCGTACCGGGGAGCTGTTTTTT.

This clone has more than one count but fewer than ten. The chain links TRBV5-6 to TRBJ2-7, with D unclear. The CDR3 is 15 residues long. Germline CDR1 reads SGHDT; CDR2 reads YYEEEE. Between the trimmed V and J ends, which lost 1 base and 0 bases, there was a span of 11 bases. CDR3 in DNA: TGTGCCAGCAGCTTGAGTCACAGCTACTCCTACGAGCAGTACTTC. Residues: CASSLSHSYSYEQYF.

The V and J genes are TRBV21-1 and TRBJ2-7; no check of the table's D call, TRBD1, against the DNA was made. TRBV21-1 is tagged as a pseudogene. The CDR3 runs 14 residues. The CDR3 coding sequence is TGTGCCAGCAGCAAACGGGACACTTCCTACGAGCAGTACTTC. It yields the protein CASSKRDTSYEQYF.

The CDR3 is CSASATGPPQPQHF. The DNA for the CDR3 is TGCAGTGCTAGTGCGACAGGCCCACCCCAGCCCCAGCATTTT. V gene TRBV20-1 combines with J gene TRBJ1-5; TRBD1 might be the D (6 bases). The CDR3 has 14 residues. V lost 3 bases, J lost 7 bases, and 16 bases lay in between. Looked up from germline, CDR1 is DFQATT and CDR2 is SNEGSKA (reference sequence).

CDR3 nucleotide sequence: TGTGCCAGCAGCCTTAGCGGGCCCTACGAGCAGTACTTC. It specifies CASSLSGPYEQYF. The V gene is TRBV7-8, the J gene TRBJ2-7; 7 bases agree with TRBD2. This CDR3 spans 13 amino acids. Germline trimming cut 5 bases from V and 2 bases from J; bases unmatched to any gene: 3. Germline CDR1 and CDR2: SGHVS and FQNEAQ.

This clone was observed once. The rearrangement joins TRBV6-5 to TRBJ2-7, with D tentatively TRBD2 (6 bases). CDR1 is MNHEY, CDR2 SVGAGI, per germline. The ends were cut back, 6 bases at V and 6 bases at J, with 21 bases in the middle. This CDR3 has 15 residues. CDR3 sequence reads: CASSRGVAVPTEQYF. The CDR3, as DNA: TGTGCCAGCAGCCGCGGGGTAGCGGTACCTACCGAGCAGTACTTC.

The V gene is TRBV10-3, the J gene TRBJ2-2; the match to TRBD2 covers 9 bases. V was pared by 1 base and J by 7 bases, with 16 bases of the junction left unmatched. Germline CDR1 is ENHRY and CDR2 is SYGVKD. The CDR3 runs 19 residues. CDR3 in amino acids: CAISEFSGGSSRANGELFF. The CDR3 nucleotides are TGTGCCATCAGTGAGTTTAGCGGGGGTTCAAGCCGCGCCAACGGGGAGCTGTTTTTT.